Detailed here is one T cell receptor (beta chain). CDR3 length: 16 residues. The germline V gene has CDR1 SNHLY and CDR2 FYNNEI. V trimming: 4 bases; J trimming: 5 bases; junction bases outside the gene matches: 13. The data stem from a study of long-term antiretroviral therapy in people with HIV. The libraries were made with immunoSEQ v3.0 at survey level. Method: immunoSEQ multiplex PCR; TCRdb's copy keeps in-frame clones and lacks some. Of 22,000 or so clones in the sample, over 65% were seen once. Sequencing used unsorted PBMCs, obtained about 6.1 years after starting antiretroviral therapy. This TCR was sampled from a young man with HIV. J is TRBJ2-7 and V is TRBV2; 8 positions match TRBD1. CDR3 coding DNA: TGTGCCAGCAGTGCCACCAGGGGGCCTCTAAGTCACGAGCAGTACTTC. Residues: CASSATRGPLSHEQYF.